This T cell receptor (beta chain) is drawn from a study of blood T cells in healthy people across ages. It was with a sample-barcoded 5' primer and a J-beta primer mix that a second PCR of about 6 to 12 cycles was run. TCRdb independently ran MiXCR on the 5' RACE reads; one entry per CDR3 protein. This sample has 800,000 or so distinct CDR3 sequences; around 25% occur once, and the top ten carry more than 3%. This CDR3 is 9 amino acids long. Germline V gives CDR1 SEHNR, CDR2 FQNEAQ (reference sequence). V shed 11 bases and J shed 10 bases, with 11 bases lying between them. These data were also filed under a second study, of T cells of mothers and their children.

The TCR was taken from a boy aged 5-17 years in good health. Sequences were obtained from blood. The rearrangement uses TRBV7-9 and TRBJ2-5, with D perhaps being TRBD1 or TRBD2 (5 bases each). Written as DNA, the CDR3 is TGTGCCCTTGAGGGGATCCAGTACTTC. Amino acids: CALEGIQYF. Looking up the rest from reference TRBV7-9 and TRBJ2-5 gives the full variable domain: DTGVSQNPRHKITKRGQNVTFRCDPISEHNRLYWYRQTLGQGPEFLTYFQNEAQLEKSRLLSDRFSAERPKGSFSTLEIQRTEQGDSAMYLCALEGIQYFGPGTRLLVL.